Shown below are 14 T cell receptor beta chains from a single sample sequenced in a study of post-analysis software for immune sequencing data. Study-wide results and limits: Compared with controls, patients had more of about 5 TRBV segments, including TRBV5-6, TRBV5-1 and TRBV20-1.

The antigens these receptors bind are not known. Unique molecular identifiers had been added to the TCR beta cDNA libraries. TCRdb independently ran MiXCR on the PCR reads; one entry per CDR3 protein. The table includes 650,000 to 850,000 distinct CDR3 sequences, around 46% detected once. Specimen: blood. The receptors were gathered from a girl between 5 and 17 years old with multiple sclerosis.

The chain carries TRBV29-1 and TRBJ1-2, with D perhaps matching TRBD1 (5 bases). CDR1 is SQVTM and CDR2 is ANQGSEA in the germline V gene. The CDR3 covers 13 residues. Trimming shortened V by 1 base and J by 3 bases, and 9 bases separated the two germline ends. CDR3 residues: CSVEAGSDYGYTF. CDR3 DNA: TGCAGCGTTGAAGCAGGGAGCGACTATGGCTACACCTTC.

This rearrangement joins TRBV5-1 to TRBJ2-1; possibly TRBD1 or TRBD2 for D (5 bases each). The CDR3 sequence is 15 residues long. The germline V and J ends were trimmed by 4 bases and 8 bases, with 19 bases remaining between them. Germline V gives CDR1 SGHRS, CDR2 YFSETQ. CDR3 protein: CASSLVGPYGDEQFF. CDR3 bases: TGCGCCAGCAGCCTGGTGGGACCCTACGGAGATGAGCAGTTCTTC.

This chain connects TRBV2 to TRBJ1-4; no definite D call. Trimming took off 6 bases at V and 5 bases at J, with 10 bases between the two ends. Germline CDR1 SNHLY, CDR2 FYNNEI. The CDR3 contains 13 residues. CDR3 residues: CASRGRVNEKLFF. CDR3 DNA: TGTGCCAGCAGAGGGAGGGTGAATGAAAAACTGTTTTTT. Filled out from reference TRBV2 and TRBJ1-4, the complete variable domain reads EPEVTQTPSHQVTQMGQEVILRCVPISNHLYFYWYRQILGQKVEFLVSFYNNEISEKSEIFDDQFSVERPDGSNFTLKIRSTKLEDSAMYFCASRGRVNEKLFFGSGTQLSVL.

V usage is TRBV4-3 and J usage is TRBJ1-1; no clear D gene. Trimming took off 3 bases at V and 6 bases at J, with 14 bases between the two ends. CDR1 LGHNA and CDR2 YSLEER come from the germline V gene. The CDR3 is 14 amino acids. The CDR3 bases are TGCGCCAGCAGCCACCCGGGGTCTTTGGCTGAAGCTTTCTTT. Protein: CASSHPGSLAEAFF.

This chain connects TRBV6-5 to TRBJ1-2, with 7 bases identical to TRBD1. V lost 7 bases and J lost 5; bases outside the gene matches: 10. Germline lookup yields CDR1 MNHEY and CDR2 SVGAGI. The CDR3 contains 14 residues. The CDR3 sequence is CASIPTGAGYGYTF. The CDR3 DNA reads as TGTGCCAGCATTCCAACAGGGGCGGGGTATGGCTACACCTTC.

The V and J genes are TRBV15 and TRBJ2-5; D unresolved. CDR1 LNHNV and CDR2 YYDKDF come from the germline V gene (reference sequence). There are 13 residues in the CDR3. V dropped 0 bases and J dropped 5 bases, with 7 bases sitting between them. The CDR3 nucleotides are TGTGCCACCAGCAGAGATCTACGGGAGACCCAGTACTTC. This codes for CATSRDLRETQYF. The full variable domain, completed using reference TRBV15 and TRBJ2-5, is DAMVIQNPRYQVTQFGKPVTLSCSQTLNHNVMYWYQQKSSQAPKLLFHYYDKDFNNEADTPDNFQSRRPNTSFCFLDIRSPGLGDTAMYLCATSRDLRETQYFGPGTRLLVL.

The rearrangement links TRBV24-1 to TRBJ2-1; 10 bases line up with TRBD1. With V trimmed by 6 bases and J by 4 bases, 5 bases remained unmatched. The germline V gene encodes CDR1 KGHDR and CDR2 SFDVKD. CDR3 length equals 15 residues. The CDR3 sequence is CATSSTGQGYNEQFF. In DNA, the CDR3 is TGTGCCACCAGTAGCACGGGACAGGGGTACAATGAGCAGTTCTTC.

This clonotype was observed a few times. The rearrangement uses TRBV6-5 and TRBJ1-2; 8 nucleotides align to TRBD1. The CDR3 extends over 15 amino acids. CDR1 and CDR2 from the germline V gene are MNHEY and SVGAGI. V lost 5 bases to trimming and J lost 4 bases; unmatched junction nucleotides: 9. This CDR3 is CASSPGQATPYGYTF. The DNA of the CDR3 is TGTGCCAGCAGTCCGGGACAGGCGACTCCCTATGGCTACACCTTC.

The rearrangement links TRBV7-3 to TRBJ2-1; D tentatively reads TRBD1 or TRBD2 (5 bases each). Germline V gives CDR1 SGHTA, CDR2 FQGTGA. The CDR3 loop spans 14 amino acids. Trimming removed 5 bases at V and 6 bases at J, with 14 bases between. CDR3 loop: CASSPGTTTNEQFF. For the CDR3, the DNA is TGTGCCAGCAGCCCCGGGACCACAACCAATGAGCAGTTCTTC.

The V call is TRBV20-1, the J call TRBJ2-5; 16 bases align to TRBD2. J lost 1 base, V lost 3 bases, and 2 bases had no gene match. The CDR3 sequence is 16 residues long. Germline CDR1 reads DFQATT; CDR2 reads SNEGSKA (reference sequence). The CDR3 reads CSASGTSGRAQETQYF. DNA of the CDR3: TGCAGTGCTAGCGGGACTAGCGGGAGGGCCCAAGAGACCCAGTACTTC.

This sequence joins TRBV5-5 and TRBJ2-5; TRBD2 matches 8 bases. The end of the DNA aligns better with TRBJ2-7, so the J call may be wrong. CDR1 SGHKS and CDR2 YYEKEE come from the germline V gene (reference sequence). The CDR3 is 17 amino acids. This CDR3 is CASTDPRSSGTHYEQYF. In DNA, the CDR3 is TGTGCCAGCACCGACCCCCGGAGTAGCGGGACCCACTACGAGCAGTACTTC.

This chain uses TRBV6-1 with TRBJ2-3; no clear D. This CDR3 has 12 amino acids. Trimming took 2 bases from V and 5 from J, leaving 5 bases between them. Per the germline V gene, CDR1 is MNHNS and CDR2 is SASEGT. The CDR3 region is CASSELQDTQYF. DNA of the CDR3: TGTGCCAGCAGTGAATTACAAGATACGCAGTATTTT.

This clonotype has just a few counts. CDR3 protein: CASLGAGGREQFF. CDR3 DNA: TGTGCCAGCCTGGGGGCAGGGGGAAGGGAGCAGTTCTTC. The chain carries TRBV6-6 and TRBJ2-1; 7 bases fit TRBD1. The CDR3 is 13 residues long. V was pared by 8 bases and J by 10 bases, with 11 bases of the junction left unmatched. Germline V gene data show CDR1 as MNHNY and CDR2 as SVGAGI (reference sequence).

This chain connects TRBV7-2 to TRBJ2-3; 8 bases match TRBD1. Germline CDR1 SGHTA, CDR2 FQGNSA. The trim removed 6 bases at V and 2 bases at J, leaving 4 bases unmatched. This CDR3 spans 14 amino acids. DNA for the CDR3: TGTGCCAGCAGTGACAGGGGCCCCACAGATACGCAGTATTTT. Translation gives CASSDRGPTDTQYF. The full variable domain, rest sourced from reference TRBV7-2 and TRBJ2-3, is GAGVSQSPSNKVTEKGKDVELRCDPISGHTALYWYRQSLGQGLEFLIYFQGNSAPDKSGLPSDRFSAERTGGSVSTLTIQRTQQEDSAVYLCASSDRGPTDTQYFGPGTRLTVL.